Each of the 15 T cell receptor beta chains below was sequenced from the same sample in a study of neurological immune-mediated disorders. MiXCR, run by TCRdb on the 5' RACE reads, gives a single entry per CDR3 protein. The sample lists 40,000 to 50,000 distinct CDR3 sequences; more than 2% were seen once. Sequenced material: PBMCs. The receptor set was obtained from a man between 25 and 39 years old with multiple sclerosis.

This clonotype was seen many times. V and J are TRBV12-3 or TRBV12-4 and TRBJ1-6; perhaps TRBD1 as D (6 bases). The V end lost 6 bases, the J end lost 10 bases, and 10 bases lay between the germline ends. This CDR3 contains 12 residues. The CDR3 reads CASRNTGSPLHF. CDR3 DNA: TGTGCCAGCAGGAATACAGGGTCACCCCTCCACTTT.

This clonotype came up many times. This chain connects TRBV5-1 to TRBJ2-2, with D perhaps matching TRBD1 (6 bases). Trimming removed 2 bases at V and 5 bases at J, with 16 bases between. CDR1 SGHRS and CDR2 YFSETQ come from the germline V gene. There are 16 residues in the CDR3. CDR3 in amino acids: CASSFPQGEGTGELFF. The CDR3 coding sequence is TGCGCCAGCAGCTTTCCACAGGGAGAGGGAACCGGGGAGCTGTTTTTT. The whole variable domain, remainder taken from reference TRBV5-1 and TRBJ2-2, is KAGVTQTPRYLIKTRGQQVTLSCSPISGHRSVSWYQQTPGQGLQFLFEYFSETQRNKGNFPGRFSGRQFSNSRSEMNVSTLELGDSALYLCASSFPQGEGTGELFFGEGSRLTVL.

This clonotype was picked up many times. The genes are TRBV2 and TRBJ2-3; D gene uncertain. Trimming shortened V by 6 bases and J by 3 bases, and 7 bases separated the two germline ends. Germline loops: CDR1 SNHLY, CDR2 FYNNEI. The CDR3 runs 12 residues. The CDR3 loop reads CASRGNTDTQYF. CDR3 DNA sequence: TGTGCCAGCAGGGGGAATACAGATACGCAGTATTTT.

Ten or more counts support this clonotype. J is TRBJ1-6 and V is TRBV5-1, with 8 bases fitting TRBD1. This CDR3 spans 15 amino acids. J was trimmed by 8 bases and V by 3 bases; bases with no gene match: 7. Germline assignment: CDR1 SGHRS and CDR2 YFSETQ. The CDR3 DNA sequence: TGCGCCAGCAGCTCGAACCAGGGGGCGGATTCACCCCTCCACTTT. It is translated as CASSSNQGADSPLHF.

This clonotype was counted many times. This sequence joins TRBV12-3 or TRBV12-4 and TRBJ2-5; 15 bases align to TRBD2. The CDR3 has 15 amino acids. With 7 bases clipped from V and 5 bases from J, the junction kept 5 bases outside the gene matches. This chain's CDR3 is CASTRTSGRGETQYF. The CDR3 bases are TGTGCCAGCACCCGGACTAGCGGGAGGGGGGAGACCCAGTACTTC.

This clonotype came up many times. The chain carries TRBV27 and TRBJ1-5, with D perhaps matching TRBD1 (5 bases). The CDR3 consists of 13 residues. Germline values: CDR1 MNHEY, CDR2 SMNVEV (reference sequence). Trimming pared 5 bases from V and 6 bases from J, leaving 11 bases between. CDR3 in amino acids: CASSIYQGQPQHF. CDR3 in DNA: TGTGCCAGCAGTATCTACCAGGGTCAGCCCCAGCATTTT.

This clonotype was recorded at least ten times. J is TRBJ1-6 and V is TRBV20-1; tentative D call: TRBD1 (5 bases). This CDR3 is built from 14 residues. CDR1 and CDR2 from the germline V gene are DFQATT and SNEGSKA (reference sequence). Between the trimmed V and J ends, which lost 1 base and 4 bases, there was a span of 8 bases. The CDR3 loop is CSARADSYNSPLHF. In DNA, the CDR3 is TGCAGTGCTAGAGCTGACAGTTATAATTCACCCCTCCACTTT.

The table lists this clonotype with many counts. The genes are TRBV7-2 and TRBJ2-3, with 7 bases identical to TRBD2. Germline V lookup: CDR1 SGHTA, CDR2 FQGNSA. The CDR3 is 14 residues long. V dropped 0 bases and J dropped 4; count of bases not matched to a gene: 1. CDR3 sequence (DNA): TGTGCCAGCAGCTTAGCAGCGGGATCAGATACGCAGTATTTT. It yields the protein CASSLAAGSDTQYF.

This clonotype came up many times. The gene calls are TRBV20-1 and TRBJ1-1; unclear D gene. V shed 6 bases and J shed 5 bases, with 10 bases lying between them. The CDR3 loop spans 11 amino acids. Germline assignment: CDR1 DFQATT and CDR2 SNEGSKA (reference sequence). This chain's CDR3 is CSAPLRTEAFF. The CDR3 DNA is TGCAGTGCCCCGCTCCGGACTGAAGCTTTCTTT.

This clonotype was seen at least ten times. V and J are TRBV7-8 and TRBJ2-1; 10 bases are shared with TRBD2. Looked up from germline, CDR1 is SGHVS and CDR2 is FQNEAQ. After removal of 3 bases from V and 7 bases from J, the junction contained 9 bases not matched to a gene. This CDR3 comprises 16 residues. CDR3 amino acids: CASSFPRDSGRNEQFF. The CDR3 DNA reads TGTGCCAGCAGCTTCCCCCGAGATAGCGGGAGGAATGAGCAGTTCTTC.

This clonotype turned up a few times. V usage is TRBV19 and J usage is TRBJ2-1; 10 bases align to TRBD2. With V trimmed by 5 bases and J by 1 base, 11 bases remained unmatched. Looked up from germline, CDR1 is LNHDA and CDR2 is SQIVND (reference sequence). The CDR3 sequence is 18 residues long. CDR3 coding DNA: TGTGCCAGTAGTGTGTTCTCTAGCGGGAGTTTATCCTACAATGAGCAGTTCTTC. It codes for CASSVFSSGSLSYNEQFF.

This clonotype was picked up many times. The chain links TRBV9 to TRBJ2-1; D unresolved. CDR3 length equals 11 residues. Germline V lookup: CDR1 SGDLS, CDR2 YYNGEE. The ends were cut back, 3 bases at V and 10 bases at J, with 8 bases in the middle. The CDR3 DNA is TGTGCCAGCAGCGACTATAGGGAGCAGTTCTTC. Translating gives CASSDYREQFF. The full variable domain, rest sourced from reference TRBV9 and TRBJ2-1, is DSGVTQTPKHLITATGQRVTLRCSPRSGDLSVYWYQQSLDQGLQFLIQYYNGEERAKGNILERFSAQQFPDLHSELNLSSLELGDSALYFCASSDYREQFFGPGTRLTVL.

This clonotype was seen ten or more times. This chain joins TRBV20-1 and TRBJ1-5; the D gene is possibly TRBD1 (5 bases). Looked up from germline, CDR1 is DFQATT and CDR2 is SNEGSKA (reference sequence). The CDR3 runs 14 residues. Trimming removed 1 base from V and 7 bases from J, with 14 bases in between. CDR3 sequence: CSARVIRGLQPQHF. In DNA, the CDR3 is TGCAGTGCTAGAGTGATAAGGGGACTGCAGCCCCAGCATTTT.

This clonotype was seen more than once but under ten times. The rearrangement joins TRBV5-1 to TRBJ2-5; D may be TRBD1 or TRBD2 (5 bases each). The germline V gene encodes CDR1 SGHRS and CDR2 YFSETQ. The length of the CDR3 is 14 residues. V lost 4 bases and J 0 bases, leaving 10 bases between the germline ends. CDR3 in DNA: TGCGCCAGCAGCCGGGGCGGTGACCAAGAGACCCAGTACTTC. Translation: CASSRGGDQETQYF.

This clonotype has at least ten counts. J is TRBJ2-7 and V is TRBV7-3, with 7 bases lining up with TRBD2. This CDR3 contains 15 residues. The V gene end was trimmed by 2 bases and the J gene end by 6 bases; junction bases not matched to a gene: 10. Germline values: CDR1 SGHTA, CDR2 FQGTGA. The CDR3 protein is CASSLLGAGVGEQYF. The DNA of the CDR3 is TGTGCCAGCAGCTTACTCGGGGCGGGAGTCGGCGAGCAGTACTTC.